This T cell receptor beta chain originates from a study of blood T cell repertoires in COVID-19. Clinical history as reported by participants underpinned cohort assignment. Germline assignment: CDR1 MDHEN and CDR2 SYDVKM. This CDR3 spans 11 amino acids. V was trimmed by 5 bases and J by 7 bases, leaving 8 bases between them. As originally analysed: The authors estimated nucleated cell counts from reference gene primer amplification. TCRdb's copy holds only in-frame clones and misses some; the assay was immunoSEQ multiplex PCR. For V, J and clone size, that table is used; D and trimming come from the DNA. The table includes about 120,000 clones, roughly 84% detected once.

The sequence was collected from a woman under 40 who had recovered from COVID-19. Sample: PBMCs or T cells enriched from blood (not recorded which). The chain couples TRBV28 to TRBJ1-2, with D perhaps matching TRBD1 (5 bases). This CDR3 is CASSQQAGYTF. CDR3 in DNA: TGTGCCAGCAGTCAACAGGCTGGCTACACCTTC.